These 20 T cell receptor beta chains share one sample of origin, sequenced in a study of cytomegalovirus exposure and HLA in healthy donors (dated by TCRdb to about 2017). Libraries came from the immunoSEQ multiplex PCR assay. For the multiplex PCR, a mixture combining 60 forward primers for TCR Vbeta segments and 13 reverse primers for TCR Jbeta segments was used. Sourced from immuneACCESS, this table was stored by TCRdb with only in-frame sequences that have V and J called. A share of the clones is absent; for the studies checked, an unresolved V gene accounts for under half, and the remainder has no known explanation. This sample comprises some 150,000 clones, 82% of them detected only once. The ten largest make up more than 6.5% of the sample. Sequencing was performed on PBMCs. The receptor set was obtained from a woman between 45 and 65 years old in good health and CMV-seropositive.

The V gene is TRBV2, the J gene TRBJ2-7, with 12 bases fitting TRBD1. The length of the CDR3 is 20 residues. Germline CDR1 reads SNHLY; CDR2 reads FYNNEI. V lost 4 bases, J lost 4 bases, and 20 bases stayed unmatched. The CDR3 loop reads CASSGSGQGAGIRRKYEQYF. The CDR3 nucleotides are TGTGCCAGCAGTGGGTCGGGACAGGGGGCTGGGATCCGACGCAAATACGAGCAGTACTTC.

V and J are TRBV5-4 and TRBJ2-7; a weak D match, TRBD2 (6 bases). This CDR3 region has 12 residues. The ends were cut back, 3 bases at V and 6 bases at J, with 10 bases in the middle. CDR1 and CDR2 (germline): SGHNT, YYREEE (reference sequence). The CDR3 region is CASSSDYSEQYF. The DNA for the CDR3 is TGTGCCAGCAGCTCGGACTATTCCGAGCAGTACTTC.

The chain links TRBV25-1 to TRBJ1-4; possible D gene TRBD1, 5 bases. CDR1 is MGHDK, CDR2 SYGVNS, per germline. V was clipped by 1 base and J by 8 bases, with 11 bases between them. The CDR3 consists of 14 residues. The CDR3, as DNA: TGTGCCAGCAGTGAATGGGACTCGGAGGAAAAACTGTTTTTT. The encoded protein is CASSEWDSEEKLFF.

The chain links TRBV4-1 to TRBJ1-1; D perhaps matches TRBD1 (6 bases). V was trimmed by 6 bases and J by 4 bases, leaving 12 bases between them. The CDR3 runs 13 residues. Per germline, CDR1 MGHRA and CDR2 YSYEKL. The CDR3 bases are TGCGCCAGCAGACATTTAGGGGGCACTGAAGCTTTCTTT. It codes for CASRHLGGTEAFF.

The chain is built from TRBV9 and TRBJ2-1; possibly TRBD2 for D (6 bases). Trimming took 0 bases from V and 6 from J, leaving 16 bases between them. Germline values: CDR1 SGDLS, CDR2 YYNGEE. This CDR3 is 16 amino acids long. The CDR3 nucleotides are TGTGCCAGCAGCGTAGGAGGAGGGGCTCAGGGCAATGAGCAGTTCTTC. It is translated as CASSVGGGAQGNEQFF.

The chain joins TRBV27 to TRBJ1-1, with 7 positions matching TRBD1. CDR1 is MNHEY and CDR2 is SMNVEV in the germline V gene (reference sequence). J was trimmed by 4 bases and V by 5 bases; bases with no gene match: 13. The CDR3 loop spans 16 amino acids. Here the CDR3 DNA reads TGTGCCAGCAGTCCTCTGACAGGGCCGCGTCCCACTGAAGCTTTCTTT. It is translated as CASSPLTGPRPTEAFF.

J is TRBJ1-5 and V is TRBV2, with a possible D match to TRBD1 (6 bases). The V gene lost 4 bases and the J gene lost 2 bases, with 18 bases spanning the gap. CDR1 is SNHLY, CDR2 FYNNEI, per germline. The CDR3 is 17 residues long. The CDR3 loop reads CASSGGQKVSGNQPQHF. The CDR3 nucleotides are TGTGCCAGCAGTGGCGGACAGAAAGTTTCCGGCAATCAGCCCCAGCATTTT.

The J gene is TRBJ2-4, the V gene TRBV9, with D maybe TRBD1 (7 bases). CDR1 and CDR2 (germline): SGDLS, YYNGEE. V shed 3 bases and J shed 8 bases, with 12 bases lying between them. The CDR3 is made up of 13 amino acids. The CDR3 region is CASSEDRRDIQYF. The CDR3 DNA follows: TGTGCCAGCAGCGAGGACAGGAGGGACATTCAGTACTTC.

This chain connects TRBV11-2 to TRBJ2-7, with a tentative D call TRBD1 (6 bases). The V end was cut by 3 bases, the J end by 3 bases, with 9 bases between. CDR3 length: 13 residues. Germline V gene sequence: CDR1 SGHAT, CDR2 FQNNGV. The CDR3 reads CASSFGQFYEQYF. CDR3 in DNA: TGTGCCAGCAGCTTCGGACAGTTCTACGAGCAGTACTTC.

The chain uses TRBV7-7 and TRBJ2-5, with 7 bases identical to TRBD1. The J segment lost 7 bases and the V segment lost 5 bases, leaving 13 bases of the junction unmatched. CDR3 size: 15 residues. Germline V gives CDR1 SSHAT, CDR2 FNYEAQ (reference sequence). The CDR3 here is CASSPGTVFRGTQYF. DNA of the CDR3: TGTGCCAGCAGCCCCGGGACAGTCTTCCGTGGGACCCAGTACTTC.

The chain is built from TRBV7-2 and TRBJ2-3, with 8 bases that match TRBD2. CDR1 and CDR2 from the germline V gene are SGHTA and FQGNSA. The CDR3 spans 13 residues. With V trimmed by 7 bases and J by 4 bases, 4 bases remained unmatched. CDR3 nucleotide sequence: TGTGCCAGCACCCGGGGGGGGGCAGATACGCAGTATTTT. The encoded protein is CASTRGGADTQYF.

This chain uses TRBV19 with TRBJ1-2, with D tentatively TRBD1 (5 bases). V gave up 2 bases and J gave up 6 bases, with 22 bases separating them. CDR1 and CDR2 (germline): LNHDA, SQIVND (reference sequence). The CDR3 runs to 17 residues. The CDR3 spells CASSISRQITMEDGYTF. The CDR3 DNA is TGTGCCAGTAGTATATCCCGACAGATAACTATGGAAGATGGCTACACCTTC.

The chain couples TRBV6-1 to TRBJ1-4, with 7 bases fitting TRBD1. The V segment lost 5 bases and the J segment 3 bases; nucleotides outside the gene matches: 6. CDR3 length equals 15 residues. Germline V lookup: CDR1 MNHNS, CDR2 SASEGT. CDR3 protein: CASSRAGTANEKLFF. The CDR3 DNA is TGTGCCAGCAGTCGAGCCGGGACAGCTAATGAAAAACTGTTTTTT.

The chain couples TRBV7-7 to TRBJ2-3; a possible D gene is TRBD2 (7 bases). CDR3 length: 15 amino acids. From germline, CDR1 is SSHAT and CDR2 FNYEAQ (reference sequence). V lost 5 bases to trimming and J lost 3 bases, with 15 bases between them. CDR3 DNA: TGTGCCAGCAGCGCCACAGGGACTACTACAGATACGCAGTATTTT. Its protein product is CASSATGTTTDTQYF.

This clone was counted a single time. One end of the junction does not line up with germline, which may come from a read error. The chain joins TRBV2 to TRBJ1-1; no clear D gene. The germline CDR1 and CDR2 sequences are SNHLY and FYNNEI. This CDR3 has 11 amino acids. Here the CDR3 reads CASMANIEAFF. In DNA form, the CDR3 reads TGTGCCAGCATGGCCAACATTGAAGCTTTCTTT.

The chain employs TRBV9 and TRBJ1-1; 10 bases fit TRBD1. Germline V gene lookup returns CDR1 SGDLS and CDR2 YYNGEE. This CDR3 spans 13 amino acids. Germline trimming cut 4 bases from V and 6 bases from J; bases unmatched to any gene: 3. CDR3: CASSPGTGAEAFF. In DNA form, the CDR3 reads TGTGCCAGCAGCCCTGGGACAGGGGCTGAAGCTTTCTTT.

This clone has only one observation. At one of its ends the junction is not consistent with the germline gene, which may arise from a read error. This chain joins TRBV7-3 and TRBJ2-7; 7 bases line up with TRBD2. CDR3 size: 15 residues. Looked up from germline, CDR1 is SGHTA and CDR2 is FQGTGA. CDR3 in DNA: TGTGCCAGCACCTTAGGGAGGGCAAGGAACTACGAGCAGTACTTC. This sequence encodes CASTLGRARNYEQYF.

This CDR3 reads CATSPGQGFSWTEAFF. Here the CDR3 DNA reads TGTGCCACCAGTCCCGGACAGGGCTTTAGTTGGACTGAAGCTTTCTTT. The rearrangement uses TRBV15 and TRBJ1-1; 8 bases are a match to TRBD1. The ends lost 6 bases at V and 5 bases at J; junction bases unmatched: 14. Germline V gene lookup returns CDR1 LNHNV and CDR2 YYDKDF (reference sequence). This CDR3 has 16 amino acids.

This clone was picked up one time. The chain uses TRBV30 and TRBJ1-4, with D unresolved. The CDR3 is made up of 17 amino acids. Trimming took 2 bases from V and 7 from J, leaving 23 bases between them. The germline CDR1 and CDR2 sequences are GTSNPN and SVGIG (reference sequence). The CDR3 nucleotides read TGTGCCTGGAGTAGACACAATGCTCCGAGGGAAAGTGAAAAACTGTTTTTT. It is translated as CAWSRHNAPRESEKLFF.

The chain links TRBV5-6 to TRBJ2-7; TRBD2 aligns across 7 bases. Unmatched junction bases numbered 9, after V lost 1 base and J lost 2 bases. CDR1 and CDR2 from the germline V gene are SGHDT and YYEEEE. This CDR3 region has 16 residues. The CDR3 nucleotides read TGTGCCAGCAGCTTGTCCGGGACTACTATTCCCTACGAGCAGTACTTC. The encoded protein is CASSLSGTTIPYEQYF.